The 22 T cell receptor beta chains below were found in one sample sequenced in a study of blood T cell repertoires in COVID-19 (dated by TCRdb to 2018 to 2020). Libraries were prepared through the immunoSEQ multiplex PCR assay. Here the immuneACCESS table is served through TCRdb, limited to in-frame sequences with V and J called. Missing clones are a known gap in these copies; in checked studies unresolved V genes cover under half, and the rest lacks a known reason. The sample includes about 200,000 clones, with approximately 80% observed a single time. The ten top clones hold about 12% of the sample. What was sequenced was peripheral blood. All receptors derive from a human donor in a cohort sampled during active COVID-19.

The sample holds many counts of this clone. The V gene is TRBV3-1 (or the pseudogene TRBV3-2), the J gene TRBJ2-5; TRBD2 is a possible D gene (6 bases). In germline, CDR1 is LGHDT, CDR2 YNNKEL (reference sequence). This CDR3 is built from 15 residues. Trimming stripped 4 bases from V and 5 bases from J, with 17 bases between. The CDR3: CASSPSGRGYETQYF. The CDR3 nucleotides read TGTGCCAGCAGCCCTTCGGGGCGGGGATATGAGACCCAGTACTTC.

The chain couples TRBV3-1 (or the pseudogene TRBV3-2) to TRBJ2-7; the match to TRBD1 covers 10 bases. Per the germline V gene, CDR1 is LGHDT and CDR2 is YNNKEL (reference sequence). The CDR3 covers 14 residues. The V gene end was trimmed by 4 bases and the J gene end by 2 bases; junction bases not matched to a gene: 2. The CDR3 sequence: CASSRGQGAYEQYF. Written as DNA, the CDR3 is TGTGCCAGCAGCCGAGGACAGGGGGCCTACGAGCAGTACTTC.

The chain uses TRBV7-9 and TRBJ1-1; no clear D. This CDR3 has 11 amino acids. Germline CDR1 is SEHNR and CDR2 is FQNEAQ (reference sequence). V was cut by 8 bases and J by 11 bases, with 15 bases left in between. CDR3 bases: TGTGCCAGCTCTCTGGGTGGGAGGGCTTTCTTT. Its translation: CASSLGGRAFF. Full variable domain (rest looked up from reference TRBV7-9 and TRBJ1-1): DTGVSQNPRHKITKRGQNVTFRCDPISEHNRLYWYRQTLGQGPEFLTYFQNEAQLEKSRLLSDRFSAERPKGSFSTLEIQRTEQGDSAMYLCASSLGGRAFFGQGTRLTVV.

In DNA, the CDR3 is TGTGCCTCATGGAGCGCTAACTATGGCTACACCTTC. Protein: CASWSANYGYTF. The gene calls are TRBV6-5 and TRBJ1-2; D gene ambiguous. Deletions cut 11 bases from V and 0 bases from J, with 10 bases between. Germline V CDR1 and CDR2: MNHEY, SVGAGI. This CDR3 contains 12 residues.

This chain joins TRBV29-1 and TRBJ1-2, with D tentatively TRBD1 (5 bases). CDR1 and CDR2 from the germline V gene are SQVTM and ANQGSEA. This CDR3 region has 12 residues. The V end lost 6 bases, the J end lost 5 bases, and 13 bases lay between the germline ends. CDR3 loop: CSVSRGGYGYTF. CDR3 nucleotide sequence: TGCAGCGTGAGCCGGGGGGGTTATGGCTACACCTTC.

The V gene is TRBV10-2, the J gene TRBJ1-2; D gene ambiguous. V lost 3 bases and J 2 bases, leaving 7 bases between the germline ends. The CDR3 runs 13 residues. Germline V CDR1 and CDR2: WSHSY, SAAADI. The chain's CDR3 is CASSDWPNYGYTF. The CDR3 DNA follows: TGCGCCAGCAGTGATTGGCCCAACTATGGCTACACCTTC.

The chain has TRBV28 and TRBJ2-2, with 8 positions matching TRBD2. The CDR3 covers 14 residues. Germline lookup yields CDR1 MDHEN and CDR2 SYDVKM. V shed 3 bases and J 4 bases; nucleotides not matched to a gene: 1. Written as DNA, the CDR3 is TGTGCCAGCAGTTTGCGGGGGGCCACCGGGGAGCTGTTTTTT. Protein sequence: CASSLRGATGELFF.

The chain joins TRBV27 to TRBJ1-6; D perhaps matches TRBD1 (5 bases). V was shortened by 2 bases and J by 7 bases, with 12 bases between the two germline ends. CDR3 length: 15 amino acids. Germline CDR1 is MNHEY and CDR2 is SMNVEV (reference sequence). The CDR3 here is CASSLGRAKNSPLHF. CDR3 DNA sequence: TGTGCCAGCAGTTTAGGCAGGGCAAAGAATTCACCCCTCCACTTT.

The chain recombines TRBV5-8 with TRBJ2-1; 9 bases map to TRBD2. Per the germline V gene, CDR1 is SGHTS and CDR2 is YDEGEE. The CDR3 spans 14 residues. With V trimmed by 4 bases and J by 9 bases, 8 bases remained unmatched. The CDR3 DNA reads TGTGCCAGCAGCCGTCCGGGACTAGCTGCTGAGCAGTTCTTC. This translates into CASSRPGLAAEQFF. The whole variable domain, filled in from reference TRBV5-8 and TRBJ2-1, reads EAGVTQSPTHLIKTRGQQATLRCSPISGHTSVYWYQQALGLGLQFLLWYDEGEERNRGNFPPRFSGRQFPNYSSELNVNALELEDSALYLCASSRPGLAAEQFFGPGTRLTVL.

The chain recombines TRBV18 with TRBJ2-2, with 7 bases fitting TRBD1. The length of the CDR3 is 16 residues. The V and J ends lost 0 bases and 5 bases, in that order; junction bases with no gene match: 6. CDR1 and CDR2 from the germline V gene are KGHSH and LQKENI. The CDR3 spells CASSPPGTVMTGELFF. For the CDR3, the DNA is TGTGCCAGCTCACCACCAGGGACAGTAATGACCGGGGAGCTGTTTTTT.

The chain employs TRBV19 and TRBJ2-1, with unresolved D. With 5 bases removed from V and 7 bases from J, the gap between germline ends came to 15 bases. This CDR3 region has 14 residues. CDR1 and CDR2 (germline): LNHDA, SQIVND (reference sequence). The CDR3 DNA reads as TGTGCCAGTAGTCCCGATCCTTCACGGAATGAGCAGTTCTTC. Protein sequence: CASSPDPSRNEQFF.

V gene TRBV6-5 combines with J gene TRBJ2-7; maybe TRBD1 (6 bases). V dropped 6 bases and J dropped 1 base, with 10 bases sitting between them. Looked up from germline, CDR1 is MNHEY and CDR2 is SVGAGI. This CDR3 has 13 amino acids. CDR3 bases: TGTGCCAGCAGCCGGGACACATCCTACGAGCAGTACTTC. It translates to CASSRDTSYEQYF.

The chain couples TRBV28 to TRBJ2-1, with D uncertain. V lost 2 bases and J 7 bases, leaving 6 bases between the germline ends. This CDR3 is built from 12 residues. CDR1 and CDR2 (germline): MDHEN, SYDVKM. The CDR3, as DNA: TGTGCCAGCAGTTTAAGAGTGAATGAGCAGTTCTTC. Protein: CASSLRVNEQFF. Drawing the rest from reference TRBV28 and TRBJ2-1, the complete variable domain is DVKVTQSSRYLVKRTGEKVFLECVQDMDHENMFWYRQDPGLGLRLIYFSYDVKMKEKGDIPEGYSVSREKKERFSLILESASTNQTSMYLCASSLRVNEQFFGPGTRLTVL.

The chain combines TRBV9 with TRBJ2-5; no firm D call. Per the germline V gene, CDR1 is SGDLS and CDR2 is YYNGEE. CDR3 length: 16 residues. The V gene lost 3 bases and the J gene lost 0 bases, with 15 bases spanning the gap. The CDR3 reads CASSAVASRYQETQYF. The CDR3 nucleotides are TGTGCCAGCAGCGCCGTAGCCTCAAGGTACCAAGAGACCCAGTACTTC.

The chain uses TRBV12-1 and TRBJ2-1; TRBD2 reflects the table's D call only, with no check against the DNA. TRBV12-1 is a recognized pseudogene. The CDR3 has 12 residues. The CDR3 DNA sequence: TGTGCCAGCAGCCTGCAGACTAGCAATAAGTTCTTC. It specifies CASSLQTSNKFF.

The rearrangement joins TRBV18 to TRBJ2-7; 9 bases match TRBD1. CDR3 length: 14 amino acids. The germline V gene encodes CDR1 KGHSH and CDR2 LQKENI. The junction had 5 bases not matched to a gene; V was cut back by 4 bases and J by 4 bases. The DNA of the CDR3 is TGTGCCAGCTCACGTAGACAGGGGGGATACGAGCAGTACTTC. It translates to CASSRRQGGYEQYF.

This clone was seen at least ten times. This chain joins TRBV7-9 and TRBJ1-3; D possibly corresponds to TRBD1 (6 bases). This CDR3 spans 17 amino acids. V shed 5 bases and J shed 3 bases, with 20 bases lying between them. Germline CDR1 SEHNR, CDR2 FQNEAQ (reference sequence). CDR3 in amino acids: CASSIRLAGAGGNTIYF. CDR3 sequence (DNA): TGTGCCAGCAGCATCCGCTTAGCAGGGGCTGGTGGAAACACCATATATTTT.

This clone occurred a few times. The V gene is TRBV10-1, the J gene TRBJ2-7, with D uncertain. V was cut by 2 bases and J by 2 bases, with 10 bases left in between. CDR1 and CDR2 from the germline V gene are WNHNN and SYGVQD (reference sequence). The CDR3 is 14 amino acids. The CDR3 spells CASSESLAPYEQYF. DNA of the CDR3: TGCGCCAGCAGTGAGAGTTTGGCTCCCTACGAGCAGTACTTC.

This sequence joins TRBV2 and TRBJ1-5, with D maybe TRBD1 (6 bases). The CDR3 loop spans 16 amino acids. CDR1 is SNHLY, CDR2 FYNNEI, per germline. V was trimmed by 2 bases and J by 5 bases, leaving 16 bases between them. CDR3 DNA: TGTGCCAGCAGTGAAAGGCAGGGGCCTCTTCATCAGCCCCAGCATTTT. Its translation: CASSERQGPLHQPQHF.

The V and J genes are TRBV3-1 (or the pseudogene TRBV3-2) and TRBJ1-6; D gene uncertain. Germline V gene sequence: CDR1 LGHDT, CDR2 YNNKEL (reference sequence). The CDR3 runs 15 residues. V lost 0 bases and J lost 10, with 13 bases in between. The DNA for the CDR3 is TGTGCCAGCAGCCAAGATGGAGTGCCTGGATCACCCCTCCACTTT. Translated, it gives CASSQDGVPGSPLHF.

By share of the sample, this clone is large. The V call is TRBV27, the J call TRBJ1-2, with D hard to call. Trimming shortened V by 3 bases and J by 4 bases, and 12 bases separated the two germline ends. The CDR3 runs to 14 residues. CDR1 is MNHEY and CDR2 is SMNVEV in the germline V gene (reference sequence). CDR3 sequence reads: CASSFLTVLYGYTF. CDR3 nucleotide sequence: TGTGCCAGCAGTTTCCTGACTGTTCTCTATGGCTACACCTTC.

This chain joins TRBV18 and TRBJ2-7; no clear D. Trimming took 1 base from V and 1 from J, leaving 11 bases between them. This CDR3 contains 15 residues. CDR1 KGHSH and CDR2 LQKENI come from the germline V gene. The CDR3: CASSPRTSNSYEQYF. CDR3 nucleotide sequence: TGTGCCAGCTCACCACGAACGAGCAATTCCTACGAGCAGTACTTC.